The TCR beta chain described here comes from a study of T cells in Graves' hyperthyroidism and ophthalmopathy. Study-level background: Peripheral blood sampling occurred at initial diagnosis, before any treatment. Findings and limits, study-wide: With a median lead of around 6.7 months before onset, the model predicted ophthalmopathy.

Trimming cost V 12 bases and J 8 bases; bases outside gene matches: 8. The germline CDR1 and CDR2 sequences are KGHDR and SFDVKD. The CDR3 consists of 11 residues. RNA transcripts were the template for amplifying TCR beta CDR3 regions. The HTBI primer set was used in a first-round RT-PCR of the TCR CDR3. TCRdb itself ran the multiplex PCR reads through MiXCR, one entry per CDR3 protein. The repertoire has 530,000 or so distinct CDR3 sequences, around 22% of them found once; the top ten carry 11%. This clonotype was recorded many times. Its antigen is undetermined. The V call is TRBV24-1, the J call TRBJ1-2; 7 nucleotides align to TRBD1. Input material: blood. The sequence derives from a woman aged 30 to 39 with Graves' ophthalmopathy. CDR3 coding DNA: TGTGCCGCCCGACAGGGCCAAGGCTACACCTTC. Amino acid sequence: CAARQGQGYTF.